This T cell receptor beta chain stems from a study of blood T cell repertoires in COVID-19. For the study at large: Samples came from the United States, Italy and Spain, spanning acute and convalescent COVID-19. In each case, the material was cDNA or gDNA derived from T cells, B-cell-depleted T cells, or PBMCs.

In the authors' methods: Estimation of nucleated cell counts was performed using reference gene primer amplification. Sequencing was performed with immunoSEQ multiplex PCR; in TCRdb, only in-frame clones are kept and a portion is missing. V, J and clone size reflect that table, while D and trimming were determined from the DNA. The sample has 120,000 or so clones; around 90% are singletons. Germline values: CDR1 MNHNS, CDR2 SASEGT. This CDR3 is built from 16 residues. V shed 0 bases and J 4 bases; nucleotides not matched to a gene: 7. Input material: peripheral blood. This rearrangement joins TRBV6-1 to TRBJ2-3, with 7 bases identical to TRBD2. This TCR derives from a woman in her sixties or seventies with COVID-19, enrolled during active disease. The CDR3 nucleotides read TGTGCCAGCAGTGAAGCGGGTAGCGGGTGGTCAGATACGCAGTATTTT. This encodes CASSEAGSGWSDTQYF.